The sequence of this T cell receptor (beta chain) was determined in a study of tissue T cells after allogeneic stem cell transplantation. Study results and caveats: Anatomically similar tissues had similar TCR repertoires within each patient.

The CDR3 contains 15 residues. CDR1 FNHDT and CDR2 SITEND come from the germline V gene (reference sequence). V dropped 4 bases and J dropped 4; count of bases not matched to a gene: 6. Repertoires were generated with immunoSEQ multiplex PCR, while TCRdb's copy carries only in-frame clones and drops some. In the table there are about 15,000 clones, less than 85% of which are singletons. About this clone itself: Its antigen is still unknown. Germline and genes here are mouse. The sequence runs out 1 residue before the end of the CDR3; the remainder is reconstructed from the germline J gene.

This receptor was identified in a female BALB/c mouse in good health. The strain's MHC type: H2-d. The sequenced sample consisted of spleen. This chain connects TRBV19 to TRBJ2-1, with TRBD2 matching 9 bases. The CDR3 DNA, read in part, is TGTGCCAGCAGTCCGGACTGGGGCTCGTATGCTGAGCAGTTC. Protein sequence: CASSPDWGSYAEQF. The full CDR3 reads CASSPDWGSYAEQFF.